The 29 T cell receptor beta chains reported below all come from one sample, sequenced in a study of blood T cell repertoires in COVID-19. This table comes from immunoSEQ multiplex PCR, and its TCRdb copy is limited to in-frame clones, with some not included. The data hold over 300,000 clones, with around 89% observed a single time. Sequences were obtained from peripheral blood. These receptors were collected from a man aged 18 to 29 who had recovered from COVID-19.

The CDR3 loop reads CASSRSTGLGYNEQFF. DNA for the CDR3: TGTGCCAGCAGTCGCTCGACAGGTTTAGGATACAATGAGCAGTTCTTC. This chain uses TRBV6-2 or TRBV6-3 with TRBJ2-1, with D perhaps matching TRBD1 (6 bases). CDR1 and CDR2 (germline): MNHEY, SVGEGT. The V gene lost 5 bases and the J gene lost 4 bases, with 18 bases spanning the gap. The length of the CDR3 is 16 residues.

The J gene is TRBJ2-5, the V gene TRBV7-9; possible D gene TRBD2, 6 bases. Trimming shortened V by 5 bases and J by 2 bases, and 12 bases separated the two germline ends. CDR3 length equals 14 residues. CDR1 is SEHNR and CDR2 is FQNEAQ in the germline V gene (reference sequence). DNA of the CDR3: TGTGCCAGCAGCAGAGGCGGGATACAAGAGACCCAGTACTTC. It is translated as CASSRGGIQETQYF.

The V call is TRBV7-8, the J call TRBJ2-2, with 12 bases that match TRBD2. Unmatched junction bases numbered 9, after V lost 6 bases and J lost 1 base. CDR1 SGHVS and CDR2 FQNEAQ come from the germline V gene. The CDR3 is 18 residues long. The CDR3 coding sequence is TGTGCCAGCAGACGAATACTAGCGGGGGGCCAGAACACCGGGGAGCTGTTTTTT. Its protein is CASRRILAGGQNTGELFF. The complete variable domain, with remaining parts taken from reference TRBV7-8 and TRBJ2-2, reads GAGVSQSPRYKVAKRGQDVALRCDPISGHVSLFWYQQALGQGPEFLTYFQNEAQLDKSGLPSDRFFAERPEGSVSTLKIQRTQQEDSAVYLCASRRILAGGQNTGELFFGEGSRLTVL.

Note on this clone: Other DNA sequences from this sample encode an identical CDR3 as well. This chain links TRBV3-1 (or the pseudogene TRBV3-2) with TRBJ1-5; no reliable D call. CDR1 is LGHDT and CDR2 is YNNKEL in the germline V gene (reference sequence). The CDR3 has 14 residues. Trimming removed 0 bases at V and 1 base at J, with 4 bases between. The CDR3 region is CASSQDLSNQPQHF. The CDR3 DNA sequence: TGTGCCAGCAGCCAAGATCTAAGCAATCAGCCCCAGCATTTT.

V usage is TRBV3-1 (or the pseudogene TRBV3-2) and J usage is TRBJ2-5, with D possibly TRBD2 on 6 matching bases. Germline V gene data show CDR1 as LGHDT and CDR2 as YNNKEL (reference sequence). The CDR3 covers 17 residues. V dropped 4 bases and J dropped 1 base, with 19 bases sitting between them. The CDR3 region has the DNA TGTGCCAGCAGCCGCCGGTCCGCGGGGAGCCTCCAAGAGACCCAGTACTTC. Its translation is CASSRRSAGSLQETQYF.

The chain recombines TRBV5-5 with TRBJ2-7; D unresolved. CDR3 length: 11 amino acids. CDR1 is SGHKS, CDR2 YYEKEE, per germline (reference sequence). V was cut by 1 base and J by 6 bases, with 5 bases left in between. The CDR3 bases are TGTGCCAGCAGCTTGCTCGGCGAGCAGTACTTC. Residues: CASSLLGEQYF.

The chain recombines TRBV10-3 with TRBJ2-2; 8 bases line up with TRBD2. Germline V lookup: CDR1 ENHRY, CDR2 SYGVKD. The CDR3 spans 18 residues. V lost 4 bases to trimming and J lost 2 bases; unmatched junction nucleotides: 12. The CDR3 spells CAISAFYGRAPNTGELFF. CDR3 sequence (DNA): TGTGCCATCAGTGCTTTTTACGGGAGGGCCCCAAACACCGGGGAGCTGTTTTTT.

This chain links TRBV28 with TRBJ2-7; 8 nucleotides agree with TRBD1. After removal of 5 bases from V and 3 bases from J, the junction contained 6 bases not matched to a gene. This CDR3 is 14 amino acids long. The germline V gene encodes CDR1 MDHEN and CDR2 SYDVKM. CDR3: CASSRTGRFYEQYF. The CDR3 DNA reads as TGTGCCAGCAGTAGGACAGGGAGGTTCTACGAGCAGTACTTC. The full variable domain, completed using reference TRBV28 and TRBJ2-7, is DVKVTQSSRYLVKRTGEKVFLECVQDMDHENMFWYRQDPGLGLRLIYFSYDVKMKEKGDIPEGYSVSREKKERFSLILESASTNQTSMYLCASSRTGRFYEQYFGPGTRLTVT.

The V and J genes are TRBV6-5 and TRBJ1-1, with 8 bases fitting TRBD1. V trimming: 6 bases; J trimming: 9 bases; junction bases outside the gene matches: 15. The CDR3 has 15 amino acids. CDR1 is MNHEY and CDR2 is SVGAGI in the germline V gene. CDR3 bases: TGTGCCAGCAGCCCACCAGGGGGCTCCCCCGGTCAAGCTTTCTTT. This codes for CASSPPGGSPGQAFF.

The chain uses TRBV7-9 and TRBJ1-4; 7 nucleotides align to TRBD1. The CDR3 is 15 amino acids. Germline V gives CDR1 SEHNR, CDR2 FQNEAQ (reference sequence). Losses at the gene ends were 7 bases for V and 5 bases for J; bases not matched to a gene: 10. This CDR3 is CASNAGGQTNEKLFF. The CDR3, as DNA: TGTGCCAGCAACGCAGGGGGGCAGACAAATGAAAAACTGTTTTTT.

The chain joins TRBV15 to TRBJ2-7, with 7 bases that match TRBD1. In germline, CDR1 is LNHNV, CDR2 YYDKDF (reference sequence). The CDR3 is made up of 13 amino acids. Unmatched junction bases numbered 3, after V lost 4 bases and J lost 3 bases. CDR3 in amino acids: CATSMQGDYEQYF. The CDR3 coding sequence is TGTGCCACCAGCATGCAGGGGGACTACGAGCAGTACTTC. Full variable domain (remainder filled in from reference TRBV15 and TRBJ2-7): DAMVIQNPRYQVTQFGKPVTLSCSQTLNHNVMYWYQQKSSQAPKLLFHYYDKDFNNEADTPDNFQSRRPNTSFCFLDIRSPGLGDTAMYLCATSMQGDYEQYFGPGTRLTVT.

CDR3 coding DNA: TGTGCCAGTAGTATAGGGCTTTTATACGAGCAGTACTTC. This sequence encodes CASSIGLLYEQYF. V usage is TRBV19 and J usage is TRBJ2-7; D is unresolved. Per the germline V gene, CDR1 is LNHDA and CDR2 is SQIVND (reference sequence). V was clipped by 1 base and J by 4 bases, with 8 bases between them. The CDR3 is 13 residues long.

The count of this clone is one. This chain links TRBV6-1 with TRBJ1-6; D is unresolved. Per the germline V gene, CDR1 is MNHNS and CDR2 is SASEGT. V was clipped by 4 bases and J by 7 bases, with 20 bases between them. CDR3 length: 17 residues. This CDR3 is CASSVAMGHSENSPLHF. The CDR3 nucleotides are TGTGCCAGCAGTGTTGCCATGGGCCACTCGGAAAATTCACCCCTCCACTTT.

The sample holds a few counts of this clone. The V call is TRBV7-3, the J call TRBJ2-2, with 8 bases lining up with TRBD1. V trimming: 5 bases; J trimming: 3 bases; junction bases outside the gene matches: 5. Looked up from germline, CDR1 is SGHTA and CDR2 is FQGTGA. The CDR3 contains 15 residues. This chain's CDR3 is CASSKDRVDTGELFF. DNA of the CDR3: TGTGCCAGCAGCAAGGACAGGGTAGACACCGGGGAGCTGTTTTTT. Full variable domain (outside the CDR3, taken from reference TRBV7-3 and TRBJ2-2): GAGVSQTPSNKVTEKGKYVELRCDPISGHTALYWYRQSLGQGPEFLIYFQGTGAADDSGLPNDRFFAVRPEGSVSTLKIQRTERGDSAVYLCASSKDRVDTGELFFGEGSRLTVL.

The genes are TRBV27 and TRBJ1-1; tentative D call: TRBD1 (5 bases). In germline, CDR1 is MNHEY, CDR2 SMNVEV (reference sequence). V lost 1 base and J lost 7, with 19 bases in between. There are 16 residues in the CDR3. CDR3 DNA: TGTGCCAGCAGTTTATATGGCAGGGAGGGTCGGCTTGAAGCTTTCTTT. It codes for CASSLYGREGRLEAFF.

V gene TRBV29-1 combines with J gene TRBJ2-6; 10 positions match TRBD1. The germline V gene has CDR1 SQVTM and CDR2 ANQGSEA. V shed 7 bases, J shed 0 bases, and the junction held 9 bases outside the gene matches. This CDR3 has 17 amino acids. The CDR3 DNA reads TGCAGCGCCTGGGGACAGGGGAAAAACTCTGGGGCCAACGTCCTGACTTTC. Its translation: CSAWGQGKNSGANVLTF.

The chain employs TRBV11-2 and TRBJ2-7; TRBD1 is a possible D gene (5 bases). The CDR3 has 15 amino acids. Trimming pared 5 bases from V and 3 bases from J, leaving 17 bases between. Germline CDR1 is SGHAT and CDR2 is FQNNGV. CDR3 amino acids: CASSHRAGPHYEQYF. Here the CDR3 DNA reads TGTGCCAGCAGCCATAGAGCAGGGCCCCACTACGAGCAGTACTTC. The full variable domain, completed using reference TRBV11-2 and TRBJ2-7, is EAGVAQSPRYKIIEKRQSVAFWCNPISGHATLYWYQQILGQGPKLLIQFQNNGVVDDSQLPKDRFSAERLKGVDSTLKIQPAKLEDSAVYLCASSHRAGPHYEQYFGPGTRLTVT.

The rearrangement joins TRBV27 to TRBJ2-7; tentatively, D is TRBD2 (6 bases). The V end was cut by 2 bases, the J end by 0 bases, with 20 bases between. This CDR3 is 18 amino acids long. The germline V gene has CDR1 MNHEY and CDR2 SMNVEV (reference sequence). For the CDR3, the DNA is TGTGCCAGCAGTTTAGTCGCCCTGACGGGACTGAGCTCCTACGAGCAGTACTTC. Protein: CASSLVALTGLSSYEQYF.

The chain combines TRBV7-9 with TRBJ2-1; the match to TRBD2 covers 11 bases. The CDR3 length is 17 residues. Germline CDR1 and CDR2: SEHNR and FQNEAQ (reference sequence). V lost 0 bases and J lost 9; bases outside the gene matches: 10. The CDR3 DNA reads as TGTGCCAGCAGCTTAGCGGGGACTAGCGGAGCCCCCTCTGAGCAGTTCTTC. Protein: CASSLAGTSGAPSEQFF.

The rearrangement uses TRBV5-4 and TRBJ2-1, with 14 bases fitting TRBD2. Germline V lookup: CDR1 SGHNT, CDR2 YYREEE (reference sequence). This CDR3 has 15 residues. Losses at the gene ends were 4 bases for V and 6 bases for J; bases not matched to a gene: 3. The CDR3 protein is CASSEGLAGVNEQFF. CDR3 nucleotides: TGTGCCAGCAGCGAGGGACTAGCGGGAGTCAATGAGCAGTTCTTC.

The chain links TRBV6-5 to TRBJ2-7, with 8 bases identical to TRBD1. The CDR3 length is 12 residues. Germline V CDR1 and CDR2: MNHEY, SVGAGI. V gave up 6 bases and J gave up 6 bases; unmatched junction bases: 4. The CDR3 sequence: CASRRQGSEQYF. The DNA of the CDR3 is TGTGCCAGCAGGCGACAGGGGTCCGAGCAGTACTTC.

This clone was detected once. This chain connects TRBV5-1 to TRBJ1-3, with 11 bases lining up with TRBD1. This CDR3 comprises 16 residues. The ends lost 4 bases at V and 0 bases at J; junction bases unmatched: 3. CDR1 and CDR2 from the germline V gene are SGHRS and YFSETQ. The CDR3 DNA reads TGCGCCAGCAGCGAGGGGACAGGGGGCTCTGGAAACACCATATATTTT. Translating gives CASSEGTGGSGNTIYF.

This chain links TRBV3-1 (or the pseudogene TRBV3-2) with TRBJ1-1; 8 bases map to TRBD1. This CDR3 has 17 amino acids. CDR1 is LGHDT and CDR2 is YNNKEL in the germline V gene (reference sequence). The V and J ends lost 1 base and 1 base, in that order; junction bases with no gene match: 8. The CDR3 here is CASSQGGWGQANTEAFF. The CDR3 coding sequence is TGTGCCAGCAGCCAAGGCGGCTGGGGACAGGCGAACACTGAAGCTTTCTTT.

The rearrangement links TRBV19 to TRBJ1-4; 11 nucleotides align to TRBD1. The V gene's germline CDR1 is LNHDA and CDR2 SQIVND (reference sequence). With V trimmed by 7 bases and J by 7 bases, 5 bases remained unmatched. This CDR3 is built from 14 residues. CDR3 in amino acids: CASNKGQGAEKLFF. CDR3 sequence (DNA): TGTGCCAGTAACAAAGGACAGGGGGCTGAAAAACTGTTTTTT. The full variable domain, in which reference TRBV19 and TRBJ1-4 provide the parts outside the CDR3, is DGGITQSPKYLFRKEGQNVTLSCEQNLNHDAMYWYRQDPGQGLRLIYYSQIVNDFQKGDIAEGYSVSREKKESFPLTVTSAQKNPTAFYLCASNKGQGAEKLFFGSGTQLSVL.

This sequence joins TRBV18 and TRBJ2-5; maybe TRBD1 (6 bases). This CDR3 has 15 residues. Trimming stripped 0 bases from V and 5 bases from J, with 13 bases between. Germline V CDR1 and CDR2: KGHSH, LQKENI. The CDR3 here is CASSPPSLGGETQYF. In DNA form, the CDR3 reads TGTGCCAGCTCACCACCTTCACTAGGGGGTGAGACCCAGTACTTC.

This chain links TRBV24-1 with TRBJ1-5, with D perhaps TRBD1 (5 bases). V was clipped by 4 bases and J by 4 bases, with 16 bases between them. This CDR3 is 16 amino acids long. Germline V gene sequence: CDR1 KGHDR, CDR2 SFDVKD. The CDR3 here is CATSDPDIMGNQPQHF. CDR3 DNA sequence: TGTGCCACCAGTGACCCGGACATAATGGGGAATCAGCCCCAGCATTTT.

The V and J genes are TRBV25-1 and TRBJ1-4; TRBD1 matches at 9 bases. The CDR3 has 17 residues. The V gene's germline CDR1 is MGHDK and CDR2 SYGVNS. J was trimmed by 5 bases and V by 8 bases; bases with no gene match: 15. CDR3 sequence reads: CASQGDRAFRQNEKLFF. CDR3 nucleotide sequence: TGTGCCAGCCAGGGGGACAGGGCATTCCGACAGAATGAAAAACTGTTTTTT.

The chain joins TRBV6-5 to TRBJ2-2; 8 bases agree with TRBD2. After removal of 4 bases from V and 5 bases from J, the junction contained 9 bases not matched to a gene. This CDR3 contains 16 residues. Germline CDR1 and CDR2: MNHEY and SVGAGI. The CDR3 here is CASSSWAGGTTGELFF. Here the CDR3 DNA reads TGTGCCAGCAGTTCGTGGGCGGGAGGAACGACCGGGGAGCTGTTTTTT.

The chain employs TRBV19 and TRBJ1-2; D perhaps matches TRBD1 (6 bases). Germline V gives CDR1 LNHDA, CDR2 SQIVND (reference sequence). V lost 10 bases, J lost 8 bases, and 17 bases lay in between. The CDR3 consists of 12 residues. CDR3 sequence reads: CATTWGGLGYTF. The CDR3 DNA reads TGTGCCACGACTTGGGGGGGCCTCGGCTACACCTTC.